The 9 T cell receptor beta chains in this list originate from one sample, sequenced in a study of T cells in localized non-small cell lung cancer. Measured with immunoSEQ multiplex PCR; TCRdb has only the in-frame clones, and not every one. The data show more than 25,000 clones, 88% seen once. Sequenced material: peripheral blood, taken before any cancer treatment. All receptors derive from a female donor older than 55 with stage III squamous cell lung carcinoma.

The chain uses TRBV7-2 and TRBJ2-5; 11 bases agree with TRBD2. CDR3 length: 18 residues. With 1 base clipped from V and 0 bases from J, the junction kept 7 bases outside the gene matches. In germline, CDR1 is SGHTA, CDR2 FQGNSA. The CDR3 here is CASSLDLLAGGNQETQYF. CDR3 coding DNA: TGTGCCAGCAGCTTAGATCTCCTAGCGGGGGGAAACCAAGAGACCCAGTACTTC.

CDR3 region: CASSLTPGGPDTQYF. The CDR3 DNA reads TGCGCCAGCAGCTTGACTCCGGGGGGGCCAGATACGCAGTATTTT. V and J are TRBV5-1 and TRBJ2-3, with TRBD2 matching 8 bases. Germline V gene sequence: CDR1 SGHRS, CDR2 YFSETQ. The CDR3 consists of 15 residues. After removal of 1 base from V and 4 bases from J, the junction contained 5 bases not matched to a gene.

This clone was observed a few times. The chain joins TRBV29-1 to TRBJ1-1, with 9 positions matching TRBD1. CDR1 is SQVTM and CDR2 is ANQGSEA in the germline V gene. The CDR3 runs to 15 residues. The V gene end was trimmed by 4 bases and the J gene end by 5 bases; junction bases not matched to a gene: 11. CDR3 region: CSVGGTGSRVTEAFF. DNA for the CDR3: TGCAGCGTTGGAGGGACAGGGAGCCGTGTAACTGAAGCTTTCTTT. The full variable domain, rest sourced from reference TRBV29-1 and TRBJ1-1, is SAVISQKPSRDICQRGTSLTIQCQVDSQVTMMFWYRQQPGQSLTLIATANQGSEATYESGFVIDKFPISRPNLTFSTLTVSNMSPEDSSIYLCSVGGTGSRVTEAFFGQGTRLTVV.

This chain connects TRBV13 to TRBJ2-2; the match to TRBD1 covers 8 bases. Germline values: CDR1 PRHDT, CDR2 FYEKMQ (reference sequence). The CDR3 extends over 15 amino acids. J lost 5 bases, V lost 2 bases, and 4 bases had no gene match. CDR3 in amino acids: CASSLNRGVTGELFF. The DNA of the CDR3 is TGTGCCAGCAGCTTAAACAGGGGGGTAACCGGGGAGCTGTTTTTT.

The chain employs TRBV4-3 and TRBJ2-5, with D maybe TRBD2 (7 bases). The germline V gene encodes CDR1 LGHNA and CDR2 YSLEER. This CDR3 has 17 amino acids. Trimming pared 0 bases from V and 8 bases from J, leaving 22 bases between. The CDR3 reads CASSQDPQGGGQGTQYF. CDR3 nucleotide sequence: TGCGCCAGCAGCCAAGATCCCCAGGGAGGGGGGCAGGGTACCCAGTACTTC.

This clone has just one count. CDR3 in amino acids: CASSSGQGTSGYTF. The CDR3 DNA reads as TGTGCCAGCAGTTCGGGACAGGGGACCTCTGGCTACACCTTC. This sequence joins TRBV28 and TRBJ1-2; 10 bases line up with TRBD1. After removal of 4 bases from V and 7 bases from J, the junction contained 6 bases not matched to a gene. In germline, CDR1 is MDHEN, CDR2 SYDVKM. The CDR3 is 14 residues long.

The chain joins TRBV21-1 to TRBJ2-4; the DNA was not compared with TRBD1, the D call given in the table. TRBV21-1 is assigned pseudogene status. This CDR3 region has 15 residues. Written as DNA, the CDR3 is TGTGCCAGCAGCAAGTCGGACAGGGCTTGTGACATTCAGTACTTC. Translation: CASSKSDRACDIQYF.

The V gene is TRBV23-1, the J gene TRBJ1-2; no definite D call. TRBV23-1 is flagged as an ORF with uncertain function. The CDR3 has 16 amino acids. V lost 4 bases and J lost 2, with 17 bases in between. For the CDR3, the DNA is TGCGCCAGCAGTCCCCTCAGCTCCTCTAACAACTATGGCTACACCTTC. The encoded protein is CASSPLSSSNNYGYTF.

The chain carries TRBV5-1 and TRBJ1-1; perhaps TRBD1 as D (5 bases). CDR1 is SGHRS and CDR2 is YFSETQ in the germline V gene. V was shortened by 3 bases and J by 1 base, with 10 bases between the two germline ends. The length of the CDR3 is 14 residues. CDR3 DNA sequence: TGCGCCAGCAGCTACGGACACAGGAACACTGAAGCTTTCTTT. This sequence encodes CASSYGHRNTEAFF. Full variable domain (remainder filled in from reference TRBV5-1 and TRBJ1-1): KAGVTQTPRYLIKTRGQQVTLSCSPISGHRSVSWYQQTPGQGLQFLFEYFSETQRNKGNFPGRFSGRQFSNSRSEMNVSTLELGDSALYLCASSYGHRNTEAFFGQGTRLTVV.